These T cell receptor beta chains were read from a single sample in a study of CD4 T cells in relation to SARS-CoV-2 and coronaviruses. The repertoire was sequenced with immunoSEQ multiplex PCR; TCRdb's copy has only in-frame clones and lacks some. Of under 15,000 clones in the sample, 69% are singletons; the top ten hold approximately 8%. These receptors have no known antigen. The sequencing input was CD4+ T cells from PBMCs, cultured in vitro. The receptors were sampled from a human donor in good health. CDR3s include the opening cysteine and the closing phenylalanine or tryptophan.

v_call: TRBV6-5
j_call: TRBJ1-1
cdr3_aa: CASSYSRQAEAFF

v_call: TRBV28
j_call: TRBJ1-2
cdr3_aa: CASSSPAGGLVYTF

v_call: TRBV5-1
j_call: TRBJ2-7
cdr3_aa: CASSLAGGGSFYEQYF

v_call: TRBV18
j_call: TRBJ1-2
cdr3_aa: CASSPLRPGREYGYTF

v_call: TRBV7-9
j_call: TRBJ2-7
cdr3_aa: CASSFSHEQYF

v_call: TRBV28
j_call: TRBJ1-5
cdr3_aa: CASSSPSSNQPQHF

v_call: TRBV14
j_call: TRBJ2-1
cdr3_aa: CASSPSPGLSDEQFF

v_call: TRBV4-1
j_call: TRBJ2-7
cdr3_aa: CASSPDRDSVPYEQYF

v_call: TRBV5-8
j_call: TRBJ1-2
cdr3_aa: CASSLERGRGYTF

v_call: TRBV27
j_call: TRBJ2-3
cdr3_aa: CASSLGQGVITDTQYF

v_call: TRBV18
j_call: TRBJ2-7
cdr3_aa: CASSTSGGRLPYEQYF

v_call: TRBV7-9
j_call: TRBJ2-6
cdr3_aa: CASSLTGGANVLTF

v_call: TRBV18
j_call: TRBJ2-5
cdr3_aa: CASSLSTGLRETQYF

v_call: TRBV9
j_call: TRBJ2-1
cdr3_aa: CASSVVGTSGVNEQFF

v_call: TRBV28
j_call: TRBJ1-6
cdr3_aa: CASSLDSNPYNSPLHF

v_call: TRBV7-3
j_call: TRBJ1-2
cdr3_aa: CASSLSGGTLGYTF

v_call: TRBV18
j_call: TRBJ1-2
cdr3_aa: CASSAVTGTGANYGYTF

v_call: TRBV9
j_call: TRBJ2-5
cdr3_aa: CASSVGYETQYF

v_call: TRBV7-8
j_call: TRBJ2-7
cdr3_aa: CASSLVSLAGGIAYEQYF

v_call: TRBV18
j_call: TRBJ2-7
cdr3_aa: CASSLVLDSNEQYF

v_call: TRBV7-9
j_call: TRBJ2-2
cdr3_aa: CASSLGTVRTNTGELFF

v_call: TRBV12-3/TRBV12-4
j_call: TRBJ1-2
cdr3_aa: CASSLGMAYGYTF

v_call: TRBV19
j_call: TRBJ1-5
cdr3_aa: CASSIGPSNQPQHF

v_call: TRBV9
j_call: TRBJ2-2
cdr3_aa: CASSVERGWDTGELFF

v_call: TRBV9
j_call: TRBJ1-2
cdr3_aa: CASSVDTPGGYGYTF

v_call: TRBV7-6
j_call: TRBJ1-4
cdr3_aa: CASSIGQGAYEKLFF

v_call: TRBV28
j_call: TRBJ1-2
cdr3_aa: CASSSGGSDGYTF

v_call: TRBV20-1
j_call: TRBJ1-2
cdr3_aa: CSAKQNYGYTF

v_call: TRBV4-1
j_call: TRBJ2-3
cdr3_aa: CASSQGAWGLAGNTQYF

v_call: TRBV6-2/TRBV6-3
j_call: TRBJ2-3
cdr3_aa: CASSYSGTQLDTQYF

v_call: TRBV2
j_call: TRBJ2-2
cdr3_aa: CASKGPGELFF

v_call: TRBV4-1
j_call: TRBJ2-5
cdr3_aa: CASSHGQIQETQYF

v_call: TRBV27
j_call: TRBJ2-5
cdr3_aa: CASRLTGNLGETQYF

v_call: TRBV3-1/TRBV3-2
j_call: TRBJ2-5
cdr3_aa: CASSQGGLAKETQYF

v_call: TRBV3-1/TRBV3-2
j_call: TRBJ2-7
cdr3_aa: CASSPRDRGYEQYF

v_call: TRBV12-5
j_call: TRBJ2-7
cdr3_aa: CASGLLLTTRRRTYEQYF

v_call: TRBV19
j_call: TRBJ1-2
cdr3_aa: CASSLGGTDYGYTF

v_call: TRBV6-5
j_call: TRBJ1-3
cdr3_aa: CASRPGTGGNTIYF

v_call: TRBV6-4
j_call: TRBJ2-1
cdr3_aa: CASSLLAGGRNEQFF

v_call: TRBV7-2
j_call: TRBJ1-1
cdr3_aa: CASSLGQSNTEAFF

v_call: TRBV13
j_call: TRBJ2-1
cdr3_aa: CASSLASPGRAYNEQFF